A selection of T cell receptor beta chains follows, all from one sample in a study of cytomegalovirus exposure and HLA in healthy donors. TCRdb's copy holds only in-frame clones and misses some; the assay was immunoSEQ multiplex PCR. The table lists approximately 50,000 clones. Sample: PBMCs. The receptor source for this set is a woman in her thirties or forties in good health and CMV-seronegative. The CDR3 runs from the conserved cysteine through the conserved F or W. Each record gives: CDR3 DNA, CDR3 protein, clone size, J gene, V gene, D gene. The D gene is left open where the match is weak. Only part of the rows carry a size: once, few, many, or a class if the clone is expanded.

CDR3nt: TGTGCCAGCACCCTAGGCGGGGGAAGCACAGATACGCAGTATTTT; CDR3aa: CASTLGGGSTDTQYF; abundance: .; j_gene: TRBJ2-3; v_gene: TRBV6-1; d_gene: TRBD2
CDR3nt: TGTGCCAGCAGCCAAGATTGGGTAAATCCGGGGGAGACCCAGTACTTC; CDR3aa: CASSQDWVNPGETQYF; abundance: .; j_gene: TRBJ2-5; v_gene: TRBV4-2; d_gene: .
CDR3nt: TGTGCCAGCAGCTTGGCCCCGGACACTGAAGCTTTCTTT; CDR3aa: CASSLAPDTEAFF; abundance: .; j_gene: TRBJ1-1; v_gene: TRBV5-4; d_gene: .
CDR3nt: TGCGCCAGCAGTGATTCCAGCGGGAGACCCAGCTCCTACGAGCAGTACTTC; CDR3aa: CASSDSSGRPSSYEQYF; abundance: .; j_gene: TRBJ2-7; v_gene: TRBV10-1; d_gene: TRBD2
CDR3nt: TGTGCCAGCAGCCCGTCGGGGGAGAACACTGAAGCTTTCTTT; CDR3aa: CASSPSGENTEAFF; abundance: .; j_gene: TRBJ1-1; v_gene: TRBV7-3; d_gene: .
CDR3nt: TGTGCCAGTCGGGACACCGGGGAGCTGTTTTTT; CDR3aa: CASRDTGELFF; abundance: medium-sized; j_gene: TRBJ2-2; v_gene: TRBV19; d_gene: .
CDR3nt: TGTGCCAGCAGTGACTCGGCTAGCGGGGGCACAGATACGCAGTATTTT; CDR3aa: CASSDSASGGTDTQYF; abundance: .; j_gene: TRBJ2-3; v_gene: TRBV6-4; d_gene: TRBD2
CDR3nt: TGCGCCAGCAGCCCCAAGACAGGGTTTGAGACCCAGTACTTC; CDR3aa: CASSPKTGFETQYF; abundance: .; j_gene: TRBJ2-5; v_gene: TRBV5-1; d_gene: TRBD1
CDR3nt: TGTGCCAGCAGCTTAGAGTCCGAGGGAAACTATGGCTACACCTTC; CDR3aa: CASSLESEGNYGYTF; abundance: .; j_gene: TRBJ1-2; v_gene: TRBV7-2; d_gene: .
CDR3nt: TGCGCCAGCAGCCAAGACCTGTACGAGCAGTACTTC; CDR3aa: CASSQDLYEQYF; abundance: .; j_gene: TRBJ2-7; v_gene: TRBV4-1; d_gene: .
CDR3nt: TGTGCCAGCAGCTTAGAATCCCGAGGGTTTGGAACAGATACGCAGTATTTT; CDR3aa: CASSLESRGFGTDTQYF; abundance: .; j_gene: TRBJ2-3; v_gene: TRBV7-8; d_gene: .
CDR3nt: TGTGCCAGTAGTCCCCTAGACAGAGAAAACATTCAGTACTTC; CDR3aa: CASSPLDRENIQYF; abundance: .; j_gene: TRBJ2-4; v_gene: TRBV19; d_gene: .
CDR3nt: TGTGCCAGTACCCCTCTGGGGTCGGGGCAGCCCCAGCATTTT; CDR3aa: CASTPLGSGQPQHF; abundance: .; j_gene: TRBJ1-5; v_gene: TRBV19; d_gene: .
CDR3nt: TGTGCCAGCCTCCCCGGACAGGGAGCGAAAAAACTGTTTTTT; CDR3aa: CASLPGQGAKKLFF; abundance: .; j_gene: TRBJ1-4; v_gene: TRBV18; d_gene: TRBD1
CDR3nt: TGTGCCAGCAGCTTAGAAGGGCAGGGGGATTCACCCCTCCACTTT; CDR3aa: CASSLEGQGDSPLHF; abundance: .; j_gene: TRBJ1-6; v_gene: TRBV7-2; d_gene: TRBD1
CDR3nt: TGTGCCAGTAGTATTAGCGGGAGGGTCTCCTACGAGCAGTACTTC; CDR3aa: CASSISGRVSYEQYF; abundance: .; j_gene: TRBJ2-7; v_gene: TRBV19; d_gene: TRBD2
CDR3nt: TGTGCCAGCAGCTTGGGGCCGGTCCTCTCCGGAAACACCATATATTTT; CDR3aa: CASSLGPVLSGNTIYF; abundance: .; j_gene: TRBJ1-3; v_gene: TRBV7-2; d_gene: .
CDR3nt: TGTGCCAGCAGGACCCTACAGGGGACAGGGAGAGGCGATCAGCCCCAGCATTTT; CDR3aa: CASRTLQGTGRGDQPQHF; abundance: .; j_gene: TRBJ1-5; v_gene: TRBV27; d_gene: TRBD1
CDR3nt: TGTGCCAGCAGCTTAGATCCTCCGGGACAGGATTTCTACGAGCAGTACTTC; CDR3aa: CASSLDPPGQDFYEQYF; abundance: .; j_gene: TRBJ2-7; v_gene: TRBV11-2; d_gene: TRBD1
CDR3nt: TGTGCCAGCAGTTACTTGGGCAGGGACTATGGCTACACCTTC; CDR3aa: CASSYLGRDYGYTF; abundance: .; j_gene: TRBJ1-2; v_gene: TRBV6-5; d_gene: .
CDR3nt: TGTGCCATCAAGGTCGCGAAAGGGAGGTTCGAGCAGTACTTC; CDR3aa: CAIKVAKGRFEQYF; abundance: .; j_gene: TRBJ2-7; v_gene: TRBV10-3; d_gene: .
CDR3nt: TGTGCCTGGAGTGATGGGCAGGGGGTTATGGGCTACACCTTC; CDR3aa: CAWSDGQGVMGYTF; abundance: .; j_gene: TRBJ1-2; v_gene: TRBV30; d_gene: TRBD1
CDR3nt: TGTGCCAGTACTGGGGCGGAAAGAGGAGCTTTCTTT; CDR3aa: CASTGAERGAFF; abundance: .; j_gene: TRBJ1-1; v_gene: TRBV19; d_gene: .
CDR3nt: TGCGCCAGCAGCTTGGAACCCCAGGGCGTTATTGAAGCTTTCTTT; CDR3aa: CASSLEPQGVIEAFF; abundance: .; j_gene: TRBJ1-1; v_gene: TRBV5-1; d_gene: .
CDR3nt: TGTGCCAGCAGCTTTGACAGGGGCCCCTACAATGAGCAGTTCTTC; CDR3aa: CASSFDRGPYNEQFF; abundance: .; j_gene: TRBJ2-1; v_gene: TRBV5-6; d_gene: TRBD1
CDR3nt: TGTGCCAGCAGCGTAGCGCCGATCTACACAGATACGCAGTATTTT; CDR3aa: CASSVAPIYTDTQYF; abundance: .; j_gene: TRBJ2-3; v_gene: TRBV9; d_gene: .
CDR3nt: TGCGCCAGCAGCTCTCGGACTAGCGGGGGGTGGGCCTACGAGCAGTACTTC; CDR3aa: CASSSRTSGGWAYEQYF; abundance: .; j_gene: TRBJ2-7; v_gene: TRBV5-1; d_gene: TRBD2
CDR3nt: TGTGCCAGCAGCCAGGGGAAATCCTACGAGCAGTACTTC; CDR3aa: CASSQGKSYEQYF; abundance: .; j_gene: TRBJ2-7; v_gene: TRBV7-2; d_gene: .
CDR3nt: TGTGCCAGCAGCTTACAGGGTTACACTGAAGCTTTCTTT; CDR3aa: CASSLQGYTEAFF; abundance: .; j_gene: TRBJ1-1; v_gene: TRBV7-3; d_gene: .
CDR3nt: TGTGCCAGTAGTAGCGCGGGGGTCGGTGATTCACCCCTCCACTTT; CDR3aa: CASSSAGVGDSPLHF; abundance: .; j_gene: TRBJ1-6; v_gene: TRBV19; d_gene: .
CDR3nt: TGTGCCAGCAGCTTGGTCGGCTACGAGCAGTACTTC; CDR3aa: CASSLVGYEQYF; abundance: .; j_gene: TRBJ2-7; v_gene: TRBV7-2; d_gene: .
CDR3nt: TGCAGCGTTGAAGGAAGGGGCAGGAGCTATGGCTACACCTTC; CDR3aa: CSVEGRGRSYGYTF; abundance: .; j_gene: TRBJ1-2; v_gene: TRBV29-1; d_gene: .
CDR3nt: TGTGCCAGCAGCTTACGGGGTGACGGGGGAGTCCCCCGGGAGACCCAGTACTTC; CDR3aa: CASSLRGDGGVPRETQYF; abundance: .; j_gene: TRBJ2-5; v_gene: TRBV7-3; d_gene: .
CDR3nt: TGTGCCAGTAGTAAGGGACAAAACACTGAAGCTTTCTTT; CDR3aa: CASSKGQNTEAFF; abundance: .; j_gene: TRBJ1-1; v_gene: TRBV19; d_gene: .
CDR3nt: TGTGCCAGCTCACGGGCGGGGACAGGATATGGAAACACCATATATTTT; CDR3aa: CASSRAGTGYGNTIYF; abundance: .; j_gene: TRBJ1-3; v_gene: TRBV18; d_gene: TRBD1
CDR3nt: TGCGCCAGCAGCTCGCCCCTGGAGGGGGGGCTAGCGGGAGGGCTCAGGGATACGCAGTATTTT; CDR3aa: CASSSPLEGGLAGGLRDTQYF; abundance: .; j_gene: TRBJ2-3; v_gene: TRBV5-1; d_gene: TRBD2
CDR3nt: TGTGCCAGCGGACCGGGACAGGCGCTCTACGAGCAGTACTTC; CDR3aa: CASGPGQALYEQYF; abundance: .; j_gene: TRBJ2-7; v_gene: TRBV13; d_gene: TRBD1
CDR3nt: TGTGCCAGCAGCTTGCAGGGGGACACTGAAGCTTTCTTT; CDR3aa: CASSLQGDTEAFF; abundance: .; j_gene: TRBJ1-1; v_gene: TRBV7-2; d_gene: TRBD1
CDR3nt: TGTGCCAGCAGCCCGGGACAGGGGGACGGCTACACCTTC; CDR3aa: CASSPGQGDGYTF; abundance: .; j_gene: TRBJ1-2; v_gene: TRBV14; d_gene: TRBD1
CDR3nt: TGTGCCAGCAGTTACTTCGGGGAGGGGAACTATGGCTACACCTTC; CDR3aa: CASSYFGEGNYGYTF; abundance: .; j_gene: TRBJ1-2; v_gene: TRBV6-5; d_gene: .
CDR3nt: TGTGCCAGCAGTGCTAGCGGGAGAGGTCTCGAGCAGTACTTC; CDR3aa: CASSASGRGLEQYF; abundance: .; j_gene: TRBJ2-7; v_gene: TRBV2; d_gene: TRBD2
CDR3nt: TGTGCCAGCAGCTCGTCAAGCGGGGGGGCCTACAATGAGCAGTTCTTC; CDR3aa: CASSSSSGGAYNEQFF; abundance: .; j_gene: TRBJ2-1; v_gene: TRBV7-6; d_gene: TRBD2
CDR3nt: TGTGCCAGCAGCTTGAGAGAAGCGGCCGGGGAGCTGTTTTTT; CDR3aa: CASSLREAAGELFF; abundance: .; j_gene: TRBJ2-2; v_gene: TRBV7-2; d_gene: .
CDR3nt: TGTGCCAGCAGGCCGGGACTAGCGATGAACAATGAGCAGTTCTTC; CDR3aa: CASRPGLAMNNEQFF; abundance: .; j_gene: TRBJ2-1; v_gene: TRBV27; d_gene: TRBD2
CDR3nt: TGTGCCAGCTCCCCCCAGCCTAGCGGTACCTCCGACAATGAGCAGTTCTTC; CDR3aa: CASSPQPSGTSDNEQFF; abundance: .; j_gene: TRBJ2-1; v_gene: TRBV18; d_gene: TRBD2
CDR3nt: TGTGCCAGCAGTTACCGCGGGACAGGGGGCTGGGATGCTTTCTTT; CDR3aa: CASSYRGTGGWDAFF; abundance: .; j_gene: TRBJ1-1; v_gene: TRBV6-5; d_gene: TRBD1
CDR3nt: TGTGCCAGCAGCTTGGGGGGACAGGGCCCTGAAGCTTTCTTT; CDR3aa: CASSLGGQGPEAFF; abundance: .; j_gene: TRBJ1-1; v_gene: TRBV5-4; d_gene: TRBD1
CDR3nt: TGTGCCAGTAGTTTCTCGGGACTTTTTTCTGACGTCCTGACTTTC; CDR3aa: CASSFSGLFSDVLTF; abundance: .; j_gene: TRBJ2-6; v_gene: TRBV19; d_gene: .
CDR3nt: TGTGCCAGCACTAGCGGGACCTACGAGCAGTACTTC; CDR3aa: CASTSGTYEQYF; abundance: .; j_gene: TRBJ2-7; v_gene: TRBV28; d_gene: TRBD2
CDR3nt: TGTGCTAGTGGTTACCCGGGGGGCGGATTACGCCAGCATTTT; CDR3aa: CASGYPGGGLRQHF; abundance: .; j_gene: TRBJ1-5; v_gene: TRBV12-5; d_gene: .
CDR3nt: TGTGCCATCAGTGACATACGAGGACAGGGGAACGGCTACACCTTC; CDR3aa: CAISDIRGQGNGYTF; abundance: .; j_gene: TRBJ1-2; v_gene: TRBV10-3; d_gene: TRBD1
CDR3nt: TGTGCCAGCTGGCGTTCAGGGGCTAACTATGGCTACACCTTC; CDR3aa: CASWRSGANYGYTF; abundance: .; j_gene: TRBJ1-2; v_gene: TRBV18; d_gene: .
CDR3nt: TGTGCCAGCAGCCAAGAAAGGGGGGGCTCCTACGAGCAGTACTTC; CDR3aa: CASSQERGGSYEQYF; abundance: .; j_gene: TRBJ2-7; v_gene: TRBV4-2; d_gene: .
CDR3nt: TGTGCCAGCAGCCCCCTAGCGGGAGCTCCAGATACGCAGTATTTT; CDR3aa: CASSPLAGAPDTQYF; abundance: .; j_gene: TRBJ2-3; v_gene: TRBV4-2; d_gene: TRBD2
CDR3nt: TGTGCCAGCACCAGGGTGAACACTGAAGCTTTCTTT; CDR3aa: CASTRVNTEAFF; abundance: .; j_gene: TRBJ1-1; v_gene: TRBV6-1; d_gene: .
CDR3nt: TGTGCCAGCAGCCGCGTCGTAGATAGCAATCAGCCCCAGCATTTT; CDR3aa: CASSRVVDSNQPQHF; abundance: .; j_gene: TRBJ1-5; v_gene: TRBV6-5; d_gene: .
CDR3nt: TGTGCCAGCAGTGGGAGGGACAGGGAGCGGGAGACCCAGTACTTC; CDR3aa: CASSGRDRERETQYF; abundance: .; j_gene: TRBJ2-5; v_gene: TRBV6-1; d_gene: TRBD1